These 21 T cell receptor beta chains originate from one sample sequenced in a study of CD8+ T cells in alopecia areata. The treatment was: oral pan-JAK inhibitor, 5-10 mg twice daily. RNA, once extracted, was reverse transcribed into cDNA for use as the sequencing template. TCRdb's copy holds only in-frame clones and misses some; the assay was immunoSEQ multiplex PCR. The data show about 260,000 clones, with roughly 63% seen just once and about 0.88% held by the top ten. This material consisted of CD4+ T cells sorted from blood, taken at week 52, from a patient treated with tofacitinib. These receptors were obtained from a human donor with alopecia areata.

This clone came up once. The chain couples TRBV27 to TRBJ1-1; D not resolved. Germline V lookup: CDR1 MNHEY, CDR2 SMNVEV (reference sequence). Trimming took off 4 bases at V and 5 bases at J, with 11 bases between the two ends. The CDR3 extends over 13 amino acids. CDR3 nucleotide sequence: TGTGCCAGCAGTTCCTCAAGATGGACTGAAGCTTTCTTT. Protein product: CASSSSRWTEAFF.

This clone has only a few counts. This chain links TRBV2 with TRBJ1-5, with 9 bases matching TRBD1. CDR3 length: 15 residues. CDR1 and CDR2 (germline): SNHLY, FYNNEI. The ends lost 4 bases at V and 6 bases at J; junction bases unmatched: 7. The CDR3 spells CASSGDRVLGQPQHF. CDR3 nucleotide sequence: TGTGCCAGCAGTGGGGACAGGGTGCTCGGTCAGCCCCAGCATTTT.

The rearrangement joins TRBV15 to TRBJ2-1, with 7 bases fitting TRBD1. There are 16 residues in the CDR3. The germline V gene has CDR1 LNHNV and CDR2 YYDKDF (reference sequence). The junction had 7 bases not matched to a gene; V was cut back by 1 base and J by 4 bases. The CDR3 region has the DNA TGTGCCACCAGCAGAGGAGAGGGGGCCCCGTACAATGAGCAGTTCTTC. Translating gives CATSRGEGAPYNEQFF. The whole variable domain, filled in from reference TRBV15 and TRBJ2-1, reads DAMVIQNPRYQVTQFGKPVTLSCSQTLNHNVMYWYQQKSSQAPKLLFHYYDKDFNNEADTPDNFQSRRPNTSFCFLDIRSPGLGDTAMYLCATSRGEGAPYNEQFFGPGTRLTVL.

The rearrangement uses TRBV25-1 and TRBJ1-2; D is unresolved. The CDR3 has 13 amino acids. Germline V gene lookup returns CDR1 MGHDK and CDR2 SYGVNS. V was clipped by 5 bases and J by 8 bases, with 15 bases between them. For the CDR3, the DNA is TGTGCCAGCAGTCTGGTCGGCTCGGGAGGCTACACCTTC. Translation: CASSLVGSGGYTF.

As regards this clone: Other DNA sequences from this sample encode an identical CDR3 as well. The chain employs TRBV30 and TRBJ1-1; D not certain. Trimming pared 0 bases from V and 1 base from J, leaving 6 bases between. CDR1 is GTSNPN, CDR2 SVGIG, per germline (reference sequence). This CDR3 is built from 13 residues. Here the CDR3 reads CAWSVRRNTEAFF. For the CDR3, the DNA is TGTGCCTGGAGTGTACGAAGGAACACTGAAGCTTTCTTT.

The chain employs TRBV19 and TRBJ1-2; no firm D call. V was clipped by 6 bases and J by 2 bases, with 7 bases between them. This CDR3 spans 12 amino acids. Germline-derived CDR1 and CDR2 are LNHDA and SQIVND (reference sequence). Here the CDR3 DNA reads TGTGCCAGTAGAGCGGACAACTATGGCTACACCTTC. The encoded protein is CASRADNYGYTF.

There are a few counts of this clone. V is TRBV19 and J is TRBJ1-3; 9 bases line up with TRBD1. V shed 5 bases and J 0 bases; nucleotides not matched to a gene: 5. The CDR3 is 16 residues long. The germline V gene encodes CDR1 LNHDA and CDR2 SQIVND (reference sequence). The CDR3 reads CASSYRDRDSGNTIYF. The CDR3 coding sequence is TGTGCCAGTAGTTACCGGGACAGGGACTCTGGAAACACCATATATTTT.

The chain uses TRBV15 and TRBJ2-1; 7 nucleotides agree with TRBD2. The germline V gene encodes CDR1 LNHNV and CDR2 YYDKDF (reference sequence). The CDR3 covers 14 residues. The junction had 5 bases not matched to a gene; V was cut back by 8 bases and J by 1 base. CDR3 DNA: TGTGCCACCGCCGGGGGGTTGTCCTACAATGAGCAGTTCTTC. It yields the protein CATAGGLSYNEQFF.

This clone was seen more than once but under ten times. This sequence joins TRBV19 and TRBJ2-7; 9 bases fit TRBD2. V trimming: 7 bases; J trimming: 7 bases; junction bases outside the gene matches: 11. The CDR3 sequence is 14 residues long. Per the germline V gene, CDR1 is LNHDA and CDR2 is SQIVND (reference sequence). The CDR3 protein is CASNPGLASGEQYF. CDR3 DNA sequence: TGTGCCAGTAACCCGGGACTAGCTTCGGGTGAGCAGTACTTC.

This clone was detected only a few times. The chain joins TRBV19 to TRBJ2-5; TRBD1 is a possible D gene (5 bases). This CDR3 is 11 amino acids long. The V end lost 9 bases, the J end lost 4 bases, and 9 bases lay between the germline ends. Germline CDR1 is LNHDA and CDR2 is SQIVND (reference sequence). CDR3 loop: CASQTGETQYF. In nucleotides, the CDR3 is TGTGCCAGCCAAACAGGAGAGACCCAGTACTTC.

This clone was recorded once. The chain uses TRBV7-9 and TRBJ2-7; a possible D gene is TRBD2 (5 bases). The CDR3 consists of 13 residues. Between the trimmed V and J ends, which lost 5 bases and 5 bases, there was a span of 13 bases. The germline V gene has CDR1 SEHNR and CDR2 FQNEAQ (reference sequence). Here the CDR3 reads CASSPPGTDEQYF. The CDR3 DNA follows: TGTGCCAGCAGCCCCCCGGGAACAGACGAGCAGTACTTC. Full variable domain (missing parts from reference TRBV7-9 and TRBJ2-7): DTGVSQNPRHKITKRGQNVTFRCDPISEHNRLYWYRQTLGQGPEFLTYFQNEAQLEKSRLLSDRFSAERPKGSFSTLEIQRTEQGDSAMYLCASSPPGTDEQYFGPGTRLTVT.

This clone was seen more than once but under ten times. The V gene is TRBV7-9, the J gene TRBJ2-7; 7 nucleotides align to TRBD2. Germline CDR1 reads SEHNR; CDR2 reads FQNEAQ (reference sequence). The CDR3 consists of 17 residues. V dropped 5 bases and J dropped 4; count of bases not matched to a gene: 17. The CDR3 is CASSPGRGTDRVYEQYF. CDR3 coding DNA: TGTGCCAGCAGCCCGGGGCGGGGGACGGACCGGGTTTACGAGCAGTACTTC. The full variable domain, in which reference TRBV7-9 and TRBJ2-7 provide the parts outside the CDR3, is DTGVSQNPRHKITKRGQNVTFRCDPISEHNRLYWYRQTLGQGPEFLTYFQNEAQLEKSRLLSDRFSAERPKGSFSTLEIQRTEQGDSAMYLCASSPGRGTDRVYEQYFGPGTRLTVT.

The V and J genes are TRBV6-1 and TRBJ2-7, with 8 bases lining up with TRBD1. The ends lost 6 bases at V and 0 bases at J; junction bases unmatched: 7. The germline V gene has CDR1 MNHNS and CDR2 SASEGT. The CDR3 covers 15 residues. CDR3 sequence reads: CASSLDRVSSYEQYF. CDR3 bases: TGTGCCAGCAGCTTGGACAGGGTAAGCTCCTACGAGCAGTACTTC.

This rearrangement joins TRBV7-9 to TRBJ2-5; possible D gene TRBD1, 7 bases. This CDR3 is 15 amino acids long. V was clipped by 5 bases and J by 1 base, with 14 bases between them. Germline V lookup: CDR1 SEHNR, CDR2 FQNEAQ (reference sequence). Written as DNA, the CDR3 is TGTGCCAGCAGCATTGGGACAGCGGGCCAAGAGACCCAGTACTTC. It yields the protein CASSIGTAGQETQYF.

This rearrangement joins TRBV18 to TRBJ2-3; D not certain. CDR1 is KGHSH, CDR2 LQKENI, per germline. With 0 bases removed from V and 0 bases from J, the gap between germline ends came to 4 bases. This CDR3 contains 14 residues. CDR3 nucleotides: TGTGCCAGCTCACCACCCAATAGCACAGATACGCAGTATTTT. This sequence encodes CASSPPNSTDTQYF.

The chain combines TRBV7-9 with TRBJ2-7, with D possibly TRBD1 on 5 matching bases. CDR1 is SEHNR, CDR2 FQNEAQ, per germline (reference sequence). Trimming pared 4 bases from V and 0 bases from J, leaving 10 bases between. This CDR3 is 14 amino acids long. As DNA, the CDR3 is TGTGCCAGCAGCTCGCAGACAGTCTCCTACGAGCAGTACTTC. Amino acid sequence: CASSSQTVSYEQYF.

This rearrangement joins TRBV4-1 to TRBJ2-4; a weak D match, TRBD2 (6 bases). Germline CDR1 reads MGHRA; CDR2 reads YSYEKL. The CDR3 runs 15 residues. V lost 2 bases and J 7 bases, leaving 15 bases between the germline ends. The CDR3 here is CASSQLSGDRNIQYF. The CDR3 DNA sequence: TGCGCCAGCAGCCAATTATCGGGGGATAGGAACATTCAGTACTTC.

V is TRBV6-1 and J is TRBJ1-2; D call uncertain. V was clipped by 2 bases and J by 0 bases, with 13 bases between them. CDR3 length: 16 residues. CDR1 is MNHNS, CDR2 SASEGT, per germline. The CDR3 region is CASSEWSQAPNYGYTF. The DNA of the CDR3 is TGTGCCAGCAGTGAATGGAGCCAGGCTCCTAACTATGGCTACACCTTC.

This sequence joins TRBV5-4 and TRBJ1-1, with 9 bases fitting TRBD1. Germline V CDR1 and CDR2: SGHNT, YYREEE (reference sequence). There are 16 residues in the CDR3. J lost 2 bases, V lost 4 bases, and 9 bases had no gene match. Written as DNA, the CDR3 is TGTGCCAGCAGCGCGGGACAGGGTGGGAGAAACACTGAAGCTTTCTTT. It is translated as CASSAGQGGRNTEAFF.

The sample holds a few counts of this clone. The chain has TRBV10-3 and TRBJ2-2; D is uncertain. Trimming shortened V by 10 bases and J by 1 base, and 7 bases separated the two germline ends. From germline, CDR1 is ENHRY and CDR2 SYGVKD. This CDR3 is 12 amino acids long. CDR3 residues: CATSKNTGELFF. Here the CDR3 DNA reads TGTGCCACCTCTAAGAACACCGGGGAGCTGTTTTTT.

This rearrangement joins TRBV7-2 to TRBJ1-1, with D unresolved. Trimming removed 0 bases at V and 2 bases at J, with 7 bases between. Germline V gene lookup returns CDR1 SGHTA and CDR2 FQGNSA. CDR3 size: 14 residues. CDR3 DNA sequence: TGTGCCAGCAGCTTAGCGTCTGCAAACACTGAAGCTTTCTTT. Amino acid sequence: CASSLASANTEAFF.